The source of this T cell receptor (beta chain) is a study of cytomegalovirus exposure and HLA in healthy donors. The PCR ran on 60 Vbeta and 13 Jbeta primers. Sequenced by immunoSEQ multiplex PCR; TCRdb stores in-frame clones only, minus some. Seen here are about 190,000 clones, about four fifths observed once, and the top ten hold approximately 2.4%. The length of the CDR3 is 14 residues. The V segment lost 4 bases and the J segment 5 bases; nucleotides outside the gene matches: 7. Germline assignment: CDR1 MGHRA and CDR2 YSYEKL. The V call is TRBV4-1, the J call TRBJ2-7, with 8 bases fitting TRBD1. Sample: PBMCs. The source of this sequence is a woman between 50 and 59 years old in good health and CMV-seropositive. CDR3 DNA: TGCGCCAGCAGCCGGGGAGGACAGGGCAACGAGCAGTACTTC. Amino acids: CASSRGGQGNEQYF.